This TCR beta chain appears in the sequencing data of a study of vaccination and CD4 T cells after COVID-19. About the study: Participants, all vaccine recipients, received two doses of either BNT162b2 or mRNA-1273.

Concerning this clonotype itself: The target antigen is unknown.

CDR1 is MDHEN, CDR2 SYDVKM, per germline. The CDR3 is made up of 16 amino acids. Trimming pared 5 bases from V and 1 base from J, leaving 15 bases between. Sequenced with the Oncomine TCR Beta short-read assay was DNA taken from cultured CD4+ T cells. TCRdb called the PCR reads again in MiXCR, with one record for every CDR3 protein. The sample shows some 21,000 distinct CDR3 sequences, about 40% of them seen only once. Treatment defined: approximately nine-day PBMC culture with coronavirus spike peptide pools or control peptides (ViraFEST assay). The receptor was isolated from a human donor who had recovered from COVID-19. Source: CD4+ T cells from blood, cultured in vitro, taken before SARS-CoV-2 vaccination. The chain joins TRBV28 to TRBJ1-3, with D possibly TRBD1 on 6 matching bases. CDR3 in amino acids: CASSPPDRRSGNTIYF. For the CDR3, the DNA is TGTGCCAGCAGTCCTCCTGACAGGCGTTCTGGAAACACCATATATTTT.